These 8 T cell receptor beta chains were all obtained from the same sample, sequenced in a study of cytomegalovirus exposure and HLA in healthy donors. 13 Jbeta primers and 60 Vbeta primers were used for the PCR. TCRdb's table, derived via immunoSEQ multiplex PCR, lists solely in-frame clones and lacks some. Of 150,000 to 200,000 clones in the sample, approximately 86% were seen once. Sequencing input: PBMCs. The receptors here all came from a woman between 18 and 30 years old in good health and CMV-seronegative.

The J gene is TRBJ2-2, the V gene TRBV11-3; 7 bases align to TRBD1. The CDR3 has 15 residues. The J segment lost 7 bases and the V segment lost 5 bases, leaving 10 bases of the junction unmatched. Germline CDR1 SGHNT, CDR2 YENEEA. CDR3 loop: CASSTRTGAGGELFF. Here the CDR3 DNA reads TGTGCCAGCAGCACCCGTACAGGGGCGGGCGGGGAGCTGTTTTTT. Full variable domain (missing parts from reference TRBV11-3 and TRBJ2-2): EAGVVQSPRYKIIEKKQPVAFWCNPISGHNTLYWYLQNLGQGPELLIRYENEEAVDDSQLPKDRFSAERLKGVDSTLKIQPAELGDSAVYLCASSTRTGAGGELFFGEGSRLTVL.

The chain combines TRBV18 with TRBJ2-5, with a possible D match to TRBD2 (5 bases). This CDR3 is built from 15 residues. The V gene's germline CDR1 is KGHSH and CDR2 LQKENI. V dropped 2 bases and J dropped 4 bases, with 14 bases sitting between them. The CDR3 coding sequence is TGTGCCAGCTCACCAACGAGTCTAGCTGCAGAGACCCAGTACTTC. It codes for CASSPTSLAAETQYF.

The chain joins TRBV4-3 to TRBJ2-3, with 7 bases lining up with TRBD2. V shed 6 bases and J 1 base; nucleotides not matched to a gene: 10. The CDR3 length is 16 residues. The germline gives CDR1 LGHNA, CDR2 YSLEER. The CDR3 region is CASSYQWGGRTDTQYF. The CDR3 nucleotides are TGCGCCAGCAGTTACCAGTGGGGGGGTCGCACAGATACGCAGTATTTT.

The chain employs TRBV28 and TRBJ1-5; D unresolved. This CDR3 spans 11 amino acids. Germline V gene sequence: CDR1 MDHEN, CDR2 SYDVKM. V gave up 5 bases and J gave up 3 bases, with 2 bases separating them. DNA for the CDR3: TGTGCCAGCAGTCTCAATCAGCCCCAGCATTTT. Protein sequence: CASSLNQPQHF.

This chain connects TRBV28 to TRBJ1-1; no reliable D call. Germline CDR1 reads MDHEN; CDR2 reads SYDVKM. Between the trimmed V and J ends, which lost 6 bases and 7 bases, there was a span of 6 bases. The CDR3 is 10 amino acids. CDR3 protein: CASRRGEAFF. The CDR3 nucleotides read TGTGCCAGCAGGCGGGGTGAAGCTTTCTTT.

The chain is built from TRBV5-1 and TRBJ2-7, with TRBD2 identical over 12 bases. The CDR3 has 15 amino acids. J gave up 4 bases and V 5 bases, and 7 bases lay outside the gene matches. From germline, CDR1 is SGHRS and CDR2 YFSETQ. The CDR3 region has the DNA TGCGCCAGCAGAAAAGGACTAGCGGGACAGTACGAGCAGTACTTC. Amino acid sequence: CASRKGLAGQYEQYF.

The chain has TRBV7-9 and TRBJ2-5; TRBD2 aligns across 11 bases. This CDR3 region has 15 residues. Germline CDR1 reads SEHNR; CDR2 reads FQNEAQ (reference sequence). After removal of 2 bases from V and 2 bases from J, the junction contained 1 base not matched to a gene. CDR3 coding DNA: TGTGCCAGCAGCTTACTAGCGGGAGGACAAGAGACCCAGTACTTC. Amino acids: CASSLLAGGQETQYF.

This chain connects TRBV5-6 to TRBJ2-3; 15 nucleotides match TRBD2. The CDR3 has 18 residues. Trimming removed 4 bases from V and 4 bases from J; junction bases left unmatched: 10. Per germline, CDR1 SGHDT and CDR2 YYEEEE. CDR3 nucleotides: TGTGCCAGCAGCCCCGGACTAGCGGGAGGGGGGGGCCCAGATACGCAGTATTTT. Its translation: CASSPGLAGGGGPDTQYF.